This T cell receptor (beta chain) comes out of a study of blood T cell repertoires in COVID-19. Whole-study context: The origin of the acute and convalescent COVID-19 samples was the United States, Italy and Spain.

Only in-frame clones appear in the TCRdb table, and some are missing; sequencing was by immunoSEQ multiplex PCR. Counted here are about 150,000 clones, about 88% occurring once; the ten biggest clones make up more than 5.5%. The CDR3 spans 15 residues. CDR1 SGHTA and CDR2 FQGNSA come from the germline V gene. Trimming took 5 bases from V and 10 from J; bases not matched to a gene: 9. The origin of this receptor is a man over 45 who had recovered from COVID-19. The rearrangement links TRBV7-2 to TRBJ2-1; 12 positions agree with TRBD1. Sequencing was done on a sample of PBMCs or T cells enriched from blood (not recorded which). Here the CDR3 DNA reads TGTGCCAGCAGCCCCCAGGGGACAGGGGGCTGGGAGCAGTTCTTC. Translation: CASSPQGTGGWEQFF.